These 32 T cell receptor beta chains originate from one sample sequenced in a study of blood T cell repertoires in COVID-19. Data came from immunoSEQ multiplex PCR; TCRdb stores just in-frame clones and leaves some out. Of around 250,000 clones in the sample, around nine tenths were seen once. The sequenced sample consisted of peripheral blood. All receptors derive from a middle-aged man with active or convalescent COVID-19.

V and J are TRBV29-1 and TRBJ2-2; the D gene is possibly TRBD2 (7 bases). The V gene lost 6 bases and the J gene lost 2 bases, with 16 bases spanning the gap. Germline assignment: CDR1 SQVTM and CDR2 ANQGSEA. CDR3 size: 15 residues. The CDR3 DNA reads TGCAGCGTGCTCACCGGGGGGCTAAACACCGGGGAGCTGTTTTTT. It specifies CSVLTGGLNTGELFF.

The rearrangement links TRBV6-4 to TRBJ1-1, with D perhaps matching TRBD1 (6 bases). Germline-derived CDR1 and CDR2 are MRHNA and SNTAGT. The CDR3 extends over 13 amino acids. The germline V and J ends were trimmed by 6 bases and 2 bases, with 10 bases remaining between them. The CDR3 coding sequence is TGTGCCAGCAGACGGGACATCAACACTGAAGCTTTCTTT. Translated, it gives CASRRDINTEAFF.

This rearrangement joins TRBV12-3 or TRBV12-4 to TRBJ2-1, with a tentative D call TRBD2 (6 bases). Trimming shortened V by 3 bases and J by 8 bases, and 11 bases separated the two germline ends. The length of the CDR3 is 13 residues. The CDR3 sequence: CASSFGLAYEQFF. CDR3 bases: TGTGCCAGCAGTTTCGGGCTAGCGTATGAGCAGTTCTTC.

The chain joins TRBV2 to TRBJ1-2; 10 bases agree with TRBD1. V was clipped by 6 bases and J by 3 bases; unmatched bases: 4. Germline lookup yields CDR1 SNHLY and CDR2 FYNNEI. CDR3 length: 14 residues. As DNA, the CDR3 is TGTGCCAGCAGGGGAGGACAGGGGGACTATGGCTACACCTTC. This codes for CASRGGQGDYGYTF.

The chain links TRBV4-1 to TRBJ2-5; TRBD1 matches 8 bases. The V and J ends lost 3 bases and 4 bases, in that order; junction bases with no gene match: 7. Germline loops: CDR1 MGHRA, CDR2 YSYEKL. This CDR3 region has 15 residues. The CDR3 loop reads CASSHNIGQGETQYF. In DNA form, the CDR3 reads TGCGCCAGCAGCCATAACATAGGACAGGGAGAGACCCAGTACTTC.

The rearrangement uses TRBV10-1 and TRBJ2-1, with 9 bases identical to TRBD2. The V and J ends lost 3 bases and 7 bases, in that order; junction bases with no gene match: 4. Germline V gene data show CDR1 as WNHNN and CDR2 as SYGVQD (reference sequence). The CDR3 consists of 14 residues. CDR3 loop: CASSEGGRDNEQFF. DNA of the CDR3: TGCGCCAGCAGTGAAGGCGGGAGGGATAATGAGCAGTTCTTC.

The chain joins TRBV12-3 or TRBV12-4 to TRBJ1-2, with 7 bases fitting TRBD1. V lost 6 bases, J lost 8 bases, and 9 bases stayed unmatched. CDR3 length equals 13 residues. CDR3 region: CASSLDRLGGYTF. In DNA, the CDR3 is TGTGCCAGCAGCTTGGACAGGCTCGGGGGCTACACCTTC.

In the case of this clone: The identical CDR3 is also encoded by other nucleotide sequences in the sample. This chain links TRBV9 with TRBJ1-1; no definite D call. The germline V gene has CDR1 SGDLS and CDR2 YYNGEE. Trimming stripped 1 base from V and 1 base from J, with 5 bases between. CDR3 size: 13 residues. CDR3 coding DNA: TGTGCCAGCAGCGTACAGGCGAACACTGAAGCTTTCTTT. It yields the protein CASSVQANTEAFF. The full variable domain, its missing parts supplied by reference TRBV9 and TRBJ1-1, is DSGVTQTPKHLITATGQRVTLRCSPRSGDLSVYWYQQSLDQGLQFLIQYYNGEERAKGNILERFSAQQFPDLHSELNLSSLELGDSALYFCASSVQANTEAFFGQGTRLTVV.

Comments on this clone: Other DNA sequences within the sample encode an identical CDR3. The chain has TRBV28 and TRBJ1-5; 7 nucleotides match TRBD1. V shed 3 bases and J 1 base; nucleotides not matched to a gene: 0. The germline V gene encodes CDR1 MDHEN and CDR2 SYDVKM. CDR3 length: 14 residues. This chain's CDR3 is CASSLDRSNQPQHF. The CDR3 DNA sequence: TGTGCCAGCAGTTTGGACAGGAGCAATCAGCCCCAGCATTTT.

This CDR3 is CASSQESTSGRNEQFF. DNA for the CDR3: TGCGCCAGCAGCCAAGAGTCGACTAGCGGGAGGAATGAGCAGTTCTTC. The genes are TRBV4-1 and TRBJ2-1, with TRBD2 identical over 13 bases. This CDR3 is 16 amino acids long. Germline-derived CDR1 and CDR2 are MGHRA and YSYEKL. The ends lost 0 bases at V and 7 bases at J; junction bases unmatched: 3.

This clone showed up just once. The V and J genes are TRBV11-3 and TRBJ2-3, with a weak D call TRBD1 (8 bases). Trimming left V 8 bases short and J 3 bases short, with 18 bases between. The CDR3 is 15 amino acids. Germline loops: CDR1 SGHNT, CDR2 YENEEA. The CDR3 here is CASGEGYRGTDTQYF. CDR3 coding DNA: TGTGCCAGCGGGGAGGGGTACAGGGGGACAGATACGCAGTATTTT.

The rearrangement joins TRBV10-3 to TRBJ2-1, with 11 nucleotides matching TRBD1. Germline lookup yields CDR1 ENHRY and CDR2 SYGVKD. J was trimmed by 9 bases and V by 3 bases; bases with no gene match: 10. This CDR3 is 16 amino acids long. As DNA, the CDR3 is TGTGCCATCAGTGACCCTCGGACAGGGGGCCAGGGTGAGCAGTTCTTC. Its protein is CAISDPRTGGQGEQFF.

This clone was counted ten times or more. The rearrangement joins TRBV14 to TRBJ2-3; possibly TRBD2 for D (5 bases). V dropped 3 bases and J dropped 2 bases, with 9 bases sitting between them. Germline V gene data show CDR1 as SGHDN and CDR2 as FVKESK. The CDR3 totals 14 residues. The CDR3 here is CASSQGRHTDTQYF. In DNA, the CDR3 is TGTGCCAGCAGCCAGGGGAGACACACAGATACGCAGTATTTT. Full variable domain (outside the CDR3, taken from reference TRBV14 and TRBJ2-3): EAGVTQFPSHSVIEKGQTVTLRCDPISGHDNLYWYRRVMGKEIKFLLHFVKESKQDESGMPNNRFLAERTGGTYSTLKVQPAELEDSGVYFCASSQGRHTDTQYFGPGTRLTVL.

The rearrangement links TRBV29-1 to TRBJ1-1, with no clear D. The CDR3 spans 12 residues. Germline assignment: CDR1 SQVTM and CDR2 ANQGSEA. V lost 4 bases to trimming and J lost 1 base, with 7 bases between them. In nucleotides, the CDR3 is TGCAGCGTTGGGTCGGGGAACACTGAAGCTTTCTTT. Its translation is CSVGSGNTEAFF.

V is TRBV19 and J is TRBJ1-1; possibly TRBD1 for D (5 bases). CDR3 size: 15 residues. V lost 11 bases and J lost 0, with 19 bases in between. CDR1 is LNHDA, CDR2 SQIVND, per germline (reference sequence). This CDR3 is CASGLYGGVNTEAFF. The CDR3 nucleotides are TGTGCCTCCGGATTGTATGGAGGGGTGAACACTGAAGCTTTCTTT.

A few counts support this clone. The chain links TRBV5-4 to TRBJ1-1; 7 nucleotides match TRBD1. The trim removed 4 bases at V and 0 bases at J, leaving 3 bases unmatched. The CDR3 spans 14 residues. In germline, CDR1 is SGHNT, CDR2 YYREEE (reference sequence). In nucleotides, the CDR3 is TGTGCCAGCAGCCTTGGACAGGTGAACACTGAAGCTTTCTTT. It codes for CASSLGQVNTEAFF.

Written as DNA, the CDR3 is TGTGCCAGCAGCTTGACTGTTACCCAGCCCCAGCATTTT. This translates into CASSLTVTQPQHF. This chain links TRBV5-5 with TRBJ1-5; D is unresolved. V gave up 1 base and J gave up 7 bases, with 9 bases separating them. Germline CDR1 SGHKS, CDR2 YYEKEE (reference sequence). The CDR3 spans 13 residues.

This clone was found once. CDR3 in amino acids: CASSRSQGSSGYTF. CDR3 in DNA: TGTGCCAGCAGCCGAAGCCAGGGGTCGAGTGGCTACACCTTC. The chain employs TRBV3-1 (or the pseudogene TRBV3-2) and TRBJ1-2; D might be TRBD1 (6 bases). There are 14 residues in the CDR3. Germline V gives CDR1 LGHDT, CDR2 YNNKEL (reference sequence). Trimming pared 4 bases from V and 7 bases from J, leaving 16 bases between.

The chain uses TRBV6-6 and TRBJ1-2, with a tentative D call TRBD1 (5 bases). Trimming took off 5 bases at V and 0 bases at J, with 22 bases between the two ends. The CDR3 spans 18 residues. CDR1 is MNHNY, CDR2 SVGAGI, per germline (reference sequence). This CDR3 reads CASSRPPRQIDPNYGYTF. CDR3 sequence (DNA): TGTGCCAGCAGTCGCCCTCCTAGACAGATTGATCCTAACTATGGCTACACCTTC.

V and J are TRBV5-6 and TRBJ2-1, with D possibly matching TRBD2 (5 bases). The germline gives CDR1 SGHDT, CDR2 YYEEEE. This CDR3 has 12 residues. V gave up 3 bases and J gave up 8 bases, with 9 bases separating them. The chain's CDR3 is CASSSTRDEQFF. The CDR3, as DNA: TGTGCCAGCAGCTCCACTAGAGATGAGCAGTTCTTC.

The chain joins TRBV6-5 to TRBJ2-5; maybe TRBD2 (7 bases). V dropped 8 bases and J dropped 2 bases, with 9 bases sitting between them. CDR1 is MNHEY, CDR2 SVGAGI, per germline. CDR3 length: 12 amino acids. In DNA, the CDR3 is TGTGCCAGCCGGGGGGCTCAAGAGACCCAGTACTTC. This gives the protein CASRGAQETQYF.

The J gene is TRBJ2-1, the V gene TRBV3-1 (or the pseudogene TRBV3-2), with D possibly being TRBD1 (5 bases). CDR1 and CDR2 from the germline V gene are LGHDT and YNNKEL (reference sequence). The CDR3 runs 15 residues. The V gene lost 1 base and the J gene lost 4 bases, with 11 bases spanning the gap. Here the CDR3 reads CASSQGQKEYNEQFF. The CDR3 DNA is TGTGCCAGCAGCCAAGGACAGAAAGAGTACAATGAGCAGTTCTTC.

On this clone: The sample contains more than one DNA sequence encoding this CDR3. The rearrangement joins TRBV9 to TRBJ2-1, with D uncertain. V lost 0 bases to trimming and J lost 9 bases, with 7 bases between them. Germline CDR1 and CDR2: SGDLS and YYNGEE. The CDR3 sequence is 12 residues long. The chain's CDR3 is CASSVVSGEQFF. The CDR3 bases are TGTGCCAGCAGCGTAGTGAGTGGTGAGCAGTTCTTC.

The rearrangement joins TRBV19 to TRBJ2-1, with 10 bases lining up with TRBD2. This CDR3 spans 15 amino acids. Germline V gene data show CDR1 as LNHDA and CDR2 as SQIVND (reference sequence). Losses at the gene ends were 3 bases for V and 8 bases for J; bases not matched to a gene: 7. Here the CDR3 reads CASSILSSGSDEQFF. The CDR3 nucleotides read TGTGCCAGTAGTATCTTGTCTAGCGGGAGTGATGAGCAGTTCTTC. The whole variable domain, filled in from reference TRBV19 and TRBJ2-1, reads DGGITQSPKYLFRKEGQNVTLSCEQNLNHDAMYWYRQDPGQGLRLIYYSQIVNDFQKGDIAEGYSVSREKKESFPLTVTSAQKNPTAFYLCASSILSSGSDEQFFGPGTRLTVL.

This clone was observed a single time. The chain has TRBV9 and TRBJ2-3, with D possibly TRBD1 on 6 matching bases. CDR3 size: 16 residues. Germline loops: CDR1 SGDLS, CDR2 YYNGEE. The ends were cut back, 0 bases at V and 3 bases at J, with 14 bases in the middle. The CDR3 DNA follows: TGTGCCAGCAGCGTAGTCCCAGGTACAGGGACAGATACGCAGTATTTT. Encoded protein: CASSVVPGTGTDTQYF. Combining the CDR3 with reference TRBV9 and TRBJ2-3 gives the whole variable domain DSGVTQTPKHLITATGQRVTLRCSPRSGDLSVYWYQQSLDQGLQFLIQYYNGEERAKGNILERFSAQQFPDLHSELNLSSLELGDSALYFCASSVVPGTGTDTQYFGPGTRLTVL.

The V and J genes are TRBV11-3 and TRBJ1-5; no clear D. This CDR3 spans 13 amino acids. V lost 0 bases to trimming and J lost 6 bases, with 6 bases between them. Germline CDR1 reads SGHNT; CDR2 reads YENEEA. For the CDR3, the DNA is TGTGCCAGCAGCTTAGATTCGGGTCAGCCCCAGCATTTT. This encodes CASSLDSGQPQHF.

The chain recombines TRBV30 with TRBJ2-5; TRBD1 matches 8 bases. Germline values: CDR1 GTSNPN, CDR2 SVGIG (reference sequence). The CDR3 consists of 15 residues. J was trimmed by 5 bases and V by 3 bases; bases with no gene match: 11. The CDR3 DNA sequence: TGTGCCTGGAGCCCGACCGCAGGGGGCAGGGAGACCCAGTACTTC. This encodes CAWSPTAGGRETQYF.

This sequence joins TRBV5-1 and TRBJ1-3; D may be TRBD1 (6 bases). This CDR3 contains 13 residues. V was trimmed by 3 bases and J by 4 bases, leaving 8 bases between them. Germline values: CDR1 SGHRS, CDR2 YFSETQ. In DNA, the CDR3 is TGCGCCAGCAGCTGGACAGCCGGAAACACCATATATTTT. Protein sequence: CASSWTAGNTIYF.

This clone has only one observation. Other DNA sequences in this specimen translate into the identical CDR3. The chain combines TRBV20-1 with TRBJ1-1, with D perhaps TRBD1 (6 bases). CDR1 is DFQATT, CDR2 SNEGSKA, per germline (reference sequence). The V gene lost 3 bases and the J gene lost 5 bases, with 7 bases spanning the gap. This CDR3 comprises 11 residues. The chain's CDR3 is CSASRGTEAFF. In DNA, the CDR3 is TGCAGTGCTAGTAGGGGGACTGAAGCTTTCTTT.

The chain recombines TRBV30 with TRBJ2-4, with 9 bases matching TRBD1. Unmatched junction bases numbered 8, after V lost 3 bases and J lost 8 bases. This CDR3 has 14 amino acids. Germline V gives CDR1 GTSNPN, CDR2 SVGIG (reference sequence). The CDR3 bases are TGTGCCTGGAGCAGGGGGACAGGGCTAGACATTCAGTACTTC. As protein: CAWSRGTGLDIQYF.

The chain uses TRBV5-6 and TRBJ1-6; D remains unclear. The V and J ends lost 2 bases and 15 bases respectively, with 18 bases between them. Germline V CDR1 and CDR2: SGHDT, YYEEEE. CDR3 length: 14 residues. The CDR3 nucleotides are TGTGCCAGCAGCTTTGACGGCTTAGGGAGGCGCCTCCACTTT. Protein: CASSFDGLGRRLHF.

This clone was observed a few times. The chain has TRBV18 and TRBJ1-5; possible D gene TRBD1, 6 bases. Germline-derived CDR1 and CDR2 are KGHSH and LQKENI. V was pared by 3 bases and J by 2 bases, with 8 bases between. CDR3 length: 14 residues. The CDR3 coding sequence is TGTGCCAGCTCACCGGCAGGGGGCAATCAGCCCCAGCATTTT. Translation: CASSPAGGNQPQHF.